This T cell receptor (beta chain) came from a study of human T cells and chemical hapten exposure. About the research overall: During the roughly 26-week study period, patients had diphenylcyclopropenone applied to the scalp every week.

The time point is: pre-sensitization, week 0. Treatment meaning: therapeutic diphenylcyclopropenone sensitization with weekly scalp DPC. In its sample, this clonotype was seen many times. V was shortened by 0 bases and J by 11 bases, with 16 bases between the two germline ends. Germline CDR1 and CDR2: GTSNPN and SVGIG (reference sequence). This CDR3 comprises 13 residues. TCRdb fed the RACE reads into MiXCR, producing one record per CDR3 protein. The data contain 100,000 to 150,000 distinct CDR3 sequences, about 14% of them singletons. This chain uses TRBV30 with TRBJ1-1; tentative D call: TRBD1 (5 bases). This receptor was obtained from a woman under 30 with alopecia areata. Some clones in this sample may be carry-over from other donors' samples. This material consisted of whole blood, taken in connection with sensitization to the hapten diphenylcyclopropenone (DPC). The CDR3 sequence: CAWSVRVRDSAFF. CDR3 nucleotide sequence: TGTGCCTGGAGTGTACGGGTCAGGGATAGCGCTTTCTTT.